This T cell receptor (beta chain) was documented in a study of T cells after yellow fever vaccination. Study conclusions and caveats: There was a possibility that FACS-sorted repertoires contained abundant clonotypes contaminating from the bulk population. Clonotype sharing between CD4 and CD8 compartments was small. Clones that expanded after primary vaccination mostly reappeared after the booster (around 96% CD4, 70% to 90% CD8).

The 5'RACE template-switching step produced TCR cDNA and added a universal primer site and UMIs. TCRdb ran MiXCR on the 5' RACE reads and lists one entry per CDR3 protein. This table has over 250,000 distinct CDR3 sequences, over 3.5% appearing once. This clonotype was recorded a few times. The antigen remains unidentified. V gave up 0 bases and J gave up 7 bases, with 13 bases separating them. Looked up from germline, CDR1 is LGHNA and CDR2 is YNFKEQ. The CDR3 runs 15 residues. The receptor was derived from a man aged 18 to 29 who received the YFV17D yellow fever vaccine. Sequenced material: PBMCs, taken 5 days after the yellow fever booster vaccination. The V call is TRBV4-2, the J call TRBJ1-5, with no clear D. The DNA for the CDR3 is TGTGCCAGCAGCCAAGATCGGGATTACTTGCAGCCCCAGCATTTT. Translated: CASSQDRDYLQPQHF.